These T cell receptor beta chains were read from a single sample in a study of cytomegalovirus exposure and HLA in healthy donors. TCRdb's copy holds only in-frame clones and misses some; the assay was immunoSEQ multiplex PCR. The sample has some 150,000 clones; over 80% are singletons. The sample comprised PBMCs. The receptors derive from a woman aged 25 to 39 in good health and CMV-seropositive. Both conserved end residues are part of each CDR3. A D gene is named only where the DNA matches it firmly. Some rows mark clone size as missing; the rest say once, few, many or name a class of expanded clone.

v_call	j_call	d_call	clone_size	cdr3_aa	cdr3_nt
TRBV5-1	TRBJ1-2	.	.	CASSSQGSYGYTF	TGCGCCAGCAGCTCACAGGGTTCCTATGGCTACACCTTC
TRBV18	TRBJ2-7	TRBD1	.	CASSQAGGSYEQYF	TGTGCCAGCTCACAGGCAGGGGGTTCCTACGAGCAGTACTTC
TRBV28	TRBJ1-5	.	.	CASSANDRKGMGNQPQHF	TGTGCCAGCAGTGCGAATGACAGGAAGGGAATGGGCAATCAGCCCCAGCATTTT
TRBV4-1	TRBJ2-1	TRBD2	.	CASSQDGLAEYNEQFF	TGCGCCAGCAGCCAAGATGGACTAGCGGAGTACAATGAGCAGTTCTTC
TRBV2	TRBJ2-2	.	.	CADGDTSTGELFF	TGTGCCGACGGGGACACCTCCACCGGGGAGCTGTTTTTT
TRBV6-1	TRBJ1-2	.	.	CASSERQGGYGYTF	TGTGCCAGCAGTGAAAGGCAGGGAGGCTATGGCTACACCTTC
TRBV11-3	TRBJ1-2	.	.	CASSLVPGAGVIVGNYGYTF	TGTGCCAGCAGCTTAGTCCCCGGGGCAGGGGTTATAGTCGGTAACTATGGCTACACCTTC
TRBV18	TRBJ2-5	.	.	CASSPDGETQYF	TGTGCCAGCTCCCCCGACGGGGAGACCCAGTACTTC
TRBV2	TRBJ1-2	.	.	CASSEVKGVGGYTF	TGTGCCAGCAGTGAAGTTAAGGGGGTGGGTGGCTACACCTTC
TRBV28	TRBJ1-2	TRBD1	.	CASRFFGTGYGYTF	TGTGCCAGCAGGTTTTTCGGGACAGGCTATGGCTACACCTTC
TRBV7-8	TRBJ2-2	.	once	CASSLDTAGNTGELFF	TGTGCCAGCAGCTTAGATACAGCGGGGAACACCGGGGAGCTGTTTTTT
TRBV19	TRBJ2-1	TRBD2	few	CASSKTSGDSYNEQFF	TGTGCCAGTAGTAAGACTAGCGGGGATTCCTACAATGAGCAGTTCTTC
TRBV11-2	TRBJ1-2	.	.	CASSPGHLGSDGYTF	TGTGCCAGCAGCCCGGGACACCTAGGGAGTGATGGCTACACCTTC
TRBV6-5	TRBJ2-5	.	.	CASSYYRDRETQYF	TGTGCCAGCAGTTACTATCGGGATCGAGAGACCCAGTACTTC
TRBV4-1	TRBJ1-2	TRBD1	.	CASSSTSRDRPSLGYTF	TGCGCCAGCAGCTCCACTAGCCGGGACAGGCCCTCCCTAGGCTACACCTTC
TRBV4-1	TRBJ2-1	.	.	CASSPRVFVREQFF	TGCGCCAGCAGCCCCCGGGTTTTTGTCCGTGAGCAGTTCTTC
TRBV7-2	TRBJ1-5	.	.	CASRLNDNSNQPQHF	TGTGCCAGCAGATTAAACGACAATAGCAATCAGCCCCAGCATTTT
TRBV7-9	TRBJ1-1	TRBD1	.	CASSPQGQGTEAFF	TGTGCCAGCAGCCCACAGGGGCAGGGCACTGAAGCTTTCTTT
TRBV19	TRBJ2-7	TRBD2	.	CASSSSGGFGSYEQYF	TGTGCCAGTAGTTCTAGCGGGGGGTTTGGGTCCTACGAGCAGTACTTC
TRBV11-1	TRBJ1-1	TRBD1	.	CASSLGALGTGDDTEAFF	TGTGCCAGCAGCTTGGGGGCGCTCGGGACAGGGGACGACACTGAAGCTTTCTTT
TRBV5-1	TRBJ2-1	TRBD2	.	CASRPTSGGANEQFF	TGCGCCAGCAGACCGACTAGCGGGGGGGCAAATGAGCAGTTCTTC
TRBV5-4	TRBJ2-5	.	.	CASSQDTETQYF	TGTGCCAGCAGCCAGGACACCGAGACCCAGTACTTC
TRBV2	TRBJ2-5	.	.	CASNEGLMETQYF	TGTGCCAGCAACGAAGGACTCATGGAGACCCAGTACTTC
TRBV6-1	TRBJ2-7	TRBD1	.	CASGRQGYEQYF	TGTGCCAGCGGCCGACAGGGTTACGAGCAGTACTTC
TRBV5-1	TRBJ2-5	.	.	CASSWRGTRQETQYF	TGCGCCAGCAGCTGGCGCGGGACGAGACAAGAGACCCAGTACTTC
TRBV9	TRBJ2-5	.	once	CASSVGATGGLGRETQYF	TGTGCCAGCAGCGTAGGGGCTACAGGTGGCCTGGGGCGAGAGACCCAGTACTTC
TRBV6-1	TRBJ1-2	.	.	CASSPNRLNYGYTF	TGTGCCAGCAGTCCAAACAGGCTTAACTATGGCTACACCTTC
TRBV7-8	TRBJ1-5	.	once	CASSLGGGGQPQHF	TGTGCCAGCAGCTTAGGGGGGGGAGGTCAGCCCCAGCATTTT
TRBV2	TRBJ2-2	TRBD1	.	CASRWDRGDSRQNTGELFF	TGTGCCAGCAGGTGGGACAGGGGCGACAGTAGACAAAACACCGGGGAGCTGTTTTTT
TRBV11-2	TRBJ2-7	.	.	CASSSGRFTYEQYF	TGTGCCAGCAGCTCCGGTCGATTCACCTACGAGCAGTACTTC
TRBV7-8	TRBJ1-2	.	.	CASSLVQGGYGYTF	TGTGCCAGCAGCTTAGTACAGGGCGGCTATGGCTACACCTTC
TRBV7-9	TRBJ2-1	TRBD2	.	CASSRLAGVYNEQFF	TGTGCCAGCAGCAGACTAGCGGGAGTCTACAATGAGCAGTTCTTC
TRBV5-6	TRBJ2-5	TRBD1	.	CASSSTGGETQYF	TGTGCCAGCAGCTCGACAGGGGGGGAGACCCAGTACTTC
TRBV28	TRBJ2-3	TRBD1	.	CASSRGQAQADTQYF	TGTGCCAGCAGTCGAGGACAGGCCCAAGCGGATACGCAGTATTTT
TRBV5-4	TRBJ1-1	.	.	CASSLALRGNTEAFF	TGTGCCAGCAGCTTGGCCCTACGGGGGAACACTGAAGCTTTCTTT
TRBV28	TRBJ2-1	TRBD2	.	CASSLSYLAGGQFWEQFF	TGTGCCAGCAGTTTGTCCTATCTAGCGGGAGGGCAGTTTTGGGAGCAGTTCTTC
TRBV15	TRBJ1-2	TRBD1	.	CATSRDKGQGSYGYTF	TGTGCCACCAGCAGAGATAAGGGACAGGGTAGTTATGGCTACACCTTC
TRBV7-3	TRBJ2-7	TRBD1	.	CASSLEGQGPYEQYF	TGTGCCAGCAGCTTAGAGGGACAGGGACCTTACGAGCAGTACTTC
TRBV29-1	TRBJ1-2	TRBD1	.	CSASGTGGANYGYTF	TGCAGCGCCTCCGGGACAGGGGGAGCTAACTATGGCTACACCTTC
TRBV5-1	TRBJ1-1	.	.	CASSLSLAGNTEAFF	TGCGCCAGCAGCTTGAGTCTAGCGGGTAACACTGAAGCTTTCTTT